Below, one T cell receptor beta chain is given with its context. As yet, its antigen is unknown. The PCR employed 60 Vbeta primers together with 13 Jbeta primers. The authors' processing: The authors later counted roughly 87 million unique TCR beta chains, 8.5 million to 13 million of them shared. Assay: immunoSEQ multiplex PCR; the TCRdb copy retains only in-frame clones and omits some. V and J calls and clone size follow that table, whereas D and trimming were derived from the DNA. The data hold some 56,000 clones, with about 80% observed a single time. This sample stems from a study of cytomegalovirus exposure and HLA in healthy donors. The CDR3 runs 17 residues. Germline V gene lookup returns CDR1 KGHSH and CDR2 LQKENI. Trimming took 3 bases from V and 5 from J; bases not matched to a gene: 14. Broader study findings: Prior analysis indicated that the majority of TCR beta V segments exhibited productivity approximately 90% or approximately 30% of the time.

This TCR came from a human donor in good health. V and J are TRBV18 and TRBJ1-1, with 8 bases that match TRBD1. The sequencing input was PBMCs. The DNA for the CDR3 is TGTGCCAGCTCACCGTCCGGGACAGGACTTTTTAGGACTGAAGCTTTCTTT. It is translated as CASSPSGTGLFRTEAFF.